The rows below give T cell receptor beta chains drawn from one sample of a study of blood T cell repertoires in COVID-19. Libraries were prepared by immunoSEQ multiplex PCR; TCRdb keeps only in-frame clonotypes and omits some of them. The profile shows hundreds of thousands of clones, more than 80% of them singletons. What was sequenced was PBMCs or T cells enriched from blood (not recorded which). The receptors come from a man between 18 and 35 years old who had recovered from COVID-19. CDR3s include the opening cysteine and the closing phenylalanine or tryptophan. D genes are given only for firm matches. Where a row states a size, it is once, few, many or the class of an expanded clone; other rows omit it.

j_gene: TRBJ2-5
d_gene: TRBD2
v_gene: TRBV19
abundance: NA
CDR3aa: CASSPSGQETQYF
CDR3nt: TGTGCCAGTAGCCCTAGCGGACAAGAGACCCAGTACTTC

j_gene: TRBJ2-2
d_gene: NA
v_gene: TRBV14
abundance: NA
CDR3aa: CASSQTWIGELFF
CDR3nt: TGTGCCAGCAGCCAGACTTGGATCGGGGAGCTGTTTTTT

j_gene: TRBJ2-2
d_gene: NA
v_gene: TRBV5-4
abundance: NA
CDR3aa: CASSGTPGQNTGELFF
CDR3nt: TGTGCCAGCAGCGGAACCCCGGGACAAAACACCGGGGAGCTGTTTTTT

j_gene: TRBJ1-5
d_gene: NA
v_gene: TRBV4-1
abundance: NA
CDR3aa: CASSQDVGPQHF
CDR3nt: TGCGCCAGCAGCCAAGATGTCGGGCCCCAGCATTTT

j_gene: TRBJ2-5
d_gene: NA
v_gene: TRBV5-4
abundance: NA
CDR3aa: CASSPTEKETQYF
CDR3nt: TGTGCCAGCAGCCCGACAGAAAAAGAGACCCAGTACTTC

j_gene: TRBJ2-2
d_gene: TRBD2
v_gene: TRBV3-1/TRBV3-2
abundance: NA
CDR3aa: CASSFGTSARRGELFF
CDR3nt: TGTGCCAGCAGCTTCGGGACTAGCGCCCGAAGGGGGGAGCTGTTTTTT

j_gene: TRBJ2-5
d_gene: NA
v_gene: TRBV11-1
abundance: NA
CDR3aa: CASSPLGEAQYF
CDR3nt: TGTGCCAGCAGCCCCCTAGGGGAGGCCCAGTACTTC

j_gene: TRBJ2-7
d_gene: NA
v_gene: TRBV25-1
abundance: NA
CDR3aa: CASSESQGRSAEQYF
CDR3nt: TGTGCCAGCAGTGAAAGTCAGGGGAGATCGGCCGAGCAGTACTTC

j_gene: TRBJ2-7
d_gene: TRBD2
v_gene: TRBV5-1
abundance: NA
CDR3aa: CAAPGLAGPSFYEQYF
CDR3nt: TGCGCCGCGCCTGGACTAGCGGGGCCCTCCTTCTACGAGCAGTACTTC

j_gene: TRBJ2-1
d_gene: TRBD2
v_gene: TRBV28
abundance: NA
CDR3aa: CASSIIAGGLYNEQFF
CDR3nt: TGTGCCAGCAGCATTATAGCGGGAGGGTTATACAATGAGCAGTTCTTC

j_gene: TRBJ1-5
d_gene: NA
v_gene: TRBV28
abundance: NA
CDR3aa: CASSPAEGGRQPQHF
CDR3nt: TGTGCCAGCAGTCCCGCGGAGGGCGGTCGTCAGCCCCAGCATTTT

j_gene: TRBJ2-7
d_gene: TRBD1
v_gene: TRBV5-1
abundance: NA
CDR3aa: CASSLGQVVNEQYF
CDR3nt: TGCGCCAGCTCCCTCGGACAGGTGGTCAACGAGCAGTACTTC

j_gene: TRBJ1-2
d_gene: TRBD1
v_gene: TRBV5-4
abundance: once
CDR3aa: CASNGPVTGGRYGYTF
CDR3nt: TGTGCCAGCAACGGCCCCGTGACAGGGGGCCGGTATGGCTACACCTTC

j_gene: TRBJ1-1
d_gene: TRBD1
v_gene: TRBV6-5
abundance: once
CDR3aa: CASSYTWTGLNTEAFF
CDR3nt: TGTGCCAGCAGTTACACGTGGACAGGGCTGAACACTGAAGCTTTCTTT

j_gene: TRBJ1-3
d_gene: NA
v_gene: TRBV30
abundance: NA
CDR3aa: CAWMRGSGNTIYF
CDR3nt: TGTGCCTGGATGCGGGGCTCTGGAAACACCATATATTTT

j_gene: TRBJ2-5
d_gene: NA
v_gene: TRBV14
abundance: NA
CDR3aa: CASSQEGTGKETQYF
CDR3nt: TGTGCCAGCAGCCAAGAAGGAACGGGAAAAGAGACCCAGTACTTC

j_gene: TRBJ1-4
d_gene: NA
v_gene: TRBV2
abundance: NA
CDR3aa: CASTTQGMSEKLFF
CDR3nt: TGTGCCAGCACTACTCAGGGTATGAGTGAAAAACTGTTTTTT

j_gene: TRBJ1-5
d_gene: NA
v_gene: TRBV13
abundance: NA
CDR3aa: CASSLGQGDQPQHF
CDR3nt: TGTGCCAGCAGCTTAGGACAGGGTGATCAGCCCCAGCATTTT

j_gene: TRBJ2-3
d_gene: NA
v_gene: TRBV13
abundance: NA
CDR3aa: CASSFAGNTDTQYF
CDR3nt: TGTGCCAGCAGCTTCGCTGGCAACACAGATACGCAGTATTTT

j_gene: TRBJ2-7
d_gene: TRBD2
v_gene: TRBV5-6
abundance: NA
CDR3aa: CASSLGIAGARREQYF
CDR3nt: TGTGCCAGCAGCTTAGGGATAGCGGGGGCCCGTCGGGAGCAGTACTTC

j_gene: TRBJ2-4
d_gene: NA
v_gene: TRBV20-1
abundance: once
CDR3aa: CSAPWGGPQYF
CDR3nt: TGCAGTGCCCCTTGGGGGGGGCCTCAGTACTTC

j_gene: TRBJ1-6
d_gene: TRBD1
v_gene: TRBV5-1
abundance: NA
CDR3aa: CASQGQDNSPLHF
CDR3nt: TGCGCCAGCCAGGGACAGGATAATTCACCCCTCCACTTT

j_gene: TRBJ1-6
d_gene: NA
v_gene: TRBV19
abundance: NA
CDR3aa: CASTPGVLNSPLHF
CDR3nt: TGTGCCAGTACCCCAGGGGTTCTGAATTCACCCCTCCACTTT

j_gene: TRBJ2-1
d_gene: NA
v_gene: TRBV7-2
abundance: NA
CDR3aa: CASSLTQGFGEQFF
CDR3nt: TGTGCCAGCAGCTTAACTCAGGGGTTCGGTGAGCAGTTCTTC

j_gene: TRBJ2-2
d_gene: NA
v_gene: TRBV4-2
abundance: NA
CDR3aa: CASSQGNRGSNTGELFF
CDR3nt: TGTGCCAGCAGCCAAGGGAACCGGGGTTCGAACACCGGGGAGCTGTTTTTT

j_gene: TRBJ2-3
d_gene: TRBD2
v_gene: TRBV7-2
abundance: NA
CDR3aa: CASTWGGTQYF
CDR3nt: TGTGCCAGCACCTGGGGGGGTACGCAGTATTTT

j_gene: TRBJ1-6
d_gene: NA
v_gene: TRBV10-2
abundance: NA
CDR3aa: CASSSRPGENSPLHF
CDR3nt: TGCGCCAGCAGTTCGAGGCCGGGAGAGAATTCACCCCTCCACTTT

j_gene: TRBJ1-3
d_gene: NA
v_gene: TRBV7-8
abundance: NA
CDR3aa: CASSQSGNTIYF
CDR3nt: TGTGCCAGCAGCCAGAGTGGAAACACCATATATTTT

j_gene: TRBJ2-3
d_gene: TRBD2
v_gene: TRBV19
abundance: NA
CDR3aa: CASSRGLAADTQYF
CDR3nt: TGTGCCAGTAGTAGGGGACTAGCAGCTGATACGCAGTATTTT

j_gene: TRBJ1-4
d_gene: TRBD1
v_gene: TRBV2
abundance: NA
CDR3aa: CASSEDGTGLQLFF
CDR3nt: TGTGCCAGCAGTGAAGATGGGACAGGGTTACAACTGTTTTTT

j_gene: TRBJ1-2
d_gene: NA
v_gene: TRBV27
abundance: NA
CDR3aa: CASTKNRVEGYTF
CDR3nt: TGTGCCAGCACAAAAAACAGGGTGGAGGGCTACACCTTC

j_gene: TRBJ2-2
d_gene: TRBD2
v_gene: TRBV19
abundance: NA
CDR3aa: CASSLGLAGWDTGELFF
CDR3nt: TGTGCCAGTAGTTTGGGACTAGCGGGGTGGGACACCGGGGAGCTGTTTTTT

j_gene: TRBJ1-5
d_gene: NA
v_gene: TRBV28
abundance: NA
CDR3aa: CASSLGAGKSHF
CDR3nt: TGTGCCAGCAGTTTAGGGGCAGGGAAATCGCATTTT

j_gene: TRBJ1-5
d_gene: NA
v_gene: TRBV10-1
abundance: NA
CDR3aa: CASSELRCGRGNDQPQHF
CDR3nt: TGCGCCAGCAGTGAGTTAAGGTGTGGCAGAGGGAACGACCAGCCCCAGCATTTT

j_gene: TRBJ1-4
d_gene: NA
v_gene: TRBV11-2
abundance: NA
CDR3aa: CASSLAGSNEKLFF
CDR3nt: TGTGCCAGCAGCTTAGCAGGGTCCAATGAAAAACTGTTTTTT

j_gene: TRBJ2-1
d_gene: NA
v_gene: TRBV5-1
abundance: NA
CDR3aa: CASSLRQEQFF
CDR3nt: TGCGCCAGCAGCCTTCGACAGGAGCAGTTCTTC

j_gene: TRBJ1-2
d_gene: NA
v_gene: TRBV7-6
abundance: NA
CDR3aa: CASSLSDSYGYTF
CDR3nt: TGTGCCAGCAGCTTATCGGACAGCTATGGCTACACCTTC

j_gene: TRBJ2-3
d_gene: TRBD2
v_gene: TRBV3-1/TRBV3-2
abundance: few
CDR3aa: CASSTAGGPTDTQYF
CDR3nt: TGTGCCAGCAGCACAGCGGGAGGGCCAACAGATACGCAGTATTTT

j_gene: TRBJ2-3
d_gene: TRBD2
v_gene: TRBV19
abundance: NA
CDR3aa: CASGTSGESTDTQYF
CDR3nt: TGTGCCAGTGGGACTAGCGGGGAGAGCACAGATACGCAGTATTTT

j_gene: TRBJ1-6
d_gene: NA
v_gene: TRBV4-1
abundance: NA
CDR3aa: CASSLRDINSPLHF
CDR3nt: TGCGCCAGCAGCCTCCGGGATATCAATTCACCCCTCCACTTT

j_gene: TRBJ2-4
d_gene: TRBD2
v_gene: TRBV28
abundance: NA
CDR3aa: CASSPSFGTSGKKNIQYF
CDR3nt: TGTGCCAGCAGTCCCTCTTTTGGGACTAGCGGAAAGAAAAACATTCAGTACTTC

j_gene: TRBJ2-1
d_gene: TRBD2
v_gene: TRBV4-1
abundance: NA
CDR3aa: CASSQPTSGRAYEQFF
CDR3nt: TGCGCCAGCAGCCAACCAACTAGCGGGAGGGCGTATGAGCAGTTCTTC